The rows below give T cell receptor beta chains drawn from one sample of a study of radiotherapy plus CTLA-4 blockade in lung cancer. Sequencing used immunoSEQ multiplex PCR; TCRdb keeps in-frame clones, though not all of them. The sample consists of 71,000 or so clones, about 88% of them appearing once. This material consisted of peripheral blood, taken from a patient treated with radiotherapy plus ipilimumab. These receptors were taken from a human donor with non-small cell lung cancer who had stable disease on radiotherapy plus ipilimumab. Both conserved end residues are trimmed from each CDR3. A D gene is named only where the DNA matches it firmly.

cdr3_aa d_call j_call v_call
ASSSLAGGDNEQF TRBD2 TRBJ2-1 TRBV7-9
ASSVQGANYGYT TRBD1 TRBJ1-2 TRBV19
ASSLWNFPPGKTQY NA TRBJ2-5 TRBV5-6
ASSVYGGEQY NA TRBJ2-7 TRBV2
ASSMFDREDGYT TRBD1 TRBJ1-2 TRBV5-1
ASSPDDRGNTGELF TRBD1 TRBJ2-2 TRBV7-8
ASSRDSGRSYNEQF NA TRBJ2-1 TRBV7-2
SVVGPLETQY NA TRBJ2-5 TRBV29-1
ASRQNTRNYNSPLH NA TRBJ1-6 TRBV7-9
ASSLVGGQNTEAF NA TRBJ1-1 TRBV5-1
ASSPRGGLQETQY NA TRBJ2-5 TRBV18
ASSLFQSSAKNIQY NA TRBJ2-4 TRBV5-1
ASSVAQGSFSDTQY TRBD1 TRBJ2-3 TRBV9
ASSSTGDNYEQY TRBD1 TRBJ2-7 TRBV5-5
ASSLTAGISGNTIY NA TRBJ1-3 TRBV28
ASSLGVQETQY NA TRBJ2-5 TRBV18
ASSRGAGDTQY NA TRBJ2-3 TRBV18
AWSTGNTGELF NA TRBJ2-2 TRBV30
ASSLSGDRADTQY TRBD1 TRBJ2-3 TRBV11-2
ASSLGPKRALH NA TRBJ1-6 TRBV6-5
ATHFAGSETQY NA TRBJ2-5 TRBV7-2
ASSRGRRTEAF NA TRBJ1-1 TRBV7-2
ASEWAGNNQPQH NA TRBJ1-5 TRBV19
ASSARQGYALMNEQF NA TRBJ2-1 TRBV9
ASSLIWGTDTQY NA TRBJ2-3 TRBV5-1
ASSLTLAGAPGTEAF NA TRBJ1-1 TRBV7-3
ASSSTGSPLH NA TRBJ1-6 TRBV5-1
ASSLSRTGGNSPLH TRBD1 TRBJ1-6 TRBV27
ASSEYGGQGTYEQY TRBD1 TRBJ2-7 TRBV6-1
ASSLRGNTGELF NA TRBJ2-2 TRBV7-8
ASSQAPGQGVTGELF TRBD1 TRBJ2-2 TRBV10-1
ASIKRGEEKLF NA TRBJ1-4 TRBV6-6
ASSLSSSRSTDTQY NA TRBJ2-3 TRBV7-6
ASSQVGTENTEAF TRBD1 TRBJ1-1 TRBV4-2
ASSPGTGRGQRSGNTIY TRBD1 TRBJ1-3 TRBV27
ASSYRGVDTQY NA TRBJ2-3 TRBV6-5
ASSVGEGPNYGYT NA TRBJ1-2 TRBV9
ASSPGHANTEAF NA TRBJ1-1 TRBV7-2
ASSQDGQVYNSPLH TRBD1 TRBJ1-6 TRBV4-1
ASSTVEGGQPQH NA TRBJ1-5 TRBV2
ASSLLGFADTQY NA TRBJ2-3 TRBV11-2
ASSPTESPERRGEQY NA TRBJ2-7 TRBV7-9
ASSKDRGREQY TRBD1 TRBJ2-7 TRBV5-5
ASSFRRDTQY NA TRBJ2-3 TRBV27
ASSLAVTFNGDYGYT NA TRBJ1-2 TRBV5-1
ASSLERLADFTGELF TRBD2 TRBJ2-2 TRBV7-2
ASSLVKGARYEQY TRBD1 TRBJ2-7 TRBV7-9
ASSQGRQLNEKLF NA TRBJ1-4 TRBV4-1
ASSLVLLALEQF NA TRBJ2-1 TRBV7-2
ASSLLAAGDTQY TRBD2 TRBJ2-3 TRBV5-1
ASSPVQGMNTEAF NA TRBJ1-1 TRBV27
ASRTDPGTRSLNEQF NA TRBJ2-1 TRBV2
AIRGQGTSNSPLH TRBD1 TRBJ1-6 TRBV19
ASSLELLGELF NA TRBJ2-2 TRBV7-2
ASSPDSNTGELF NA TRBJ2-2 TRBV18
SVATGGTGELF TRBD1 TRBJ2-2 TRBV29-1
ASSENFGAGNIQY NA TRBJ2-4 TRBV10-1